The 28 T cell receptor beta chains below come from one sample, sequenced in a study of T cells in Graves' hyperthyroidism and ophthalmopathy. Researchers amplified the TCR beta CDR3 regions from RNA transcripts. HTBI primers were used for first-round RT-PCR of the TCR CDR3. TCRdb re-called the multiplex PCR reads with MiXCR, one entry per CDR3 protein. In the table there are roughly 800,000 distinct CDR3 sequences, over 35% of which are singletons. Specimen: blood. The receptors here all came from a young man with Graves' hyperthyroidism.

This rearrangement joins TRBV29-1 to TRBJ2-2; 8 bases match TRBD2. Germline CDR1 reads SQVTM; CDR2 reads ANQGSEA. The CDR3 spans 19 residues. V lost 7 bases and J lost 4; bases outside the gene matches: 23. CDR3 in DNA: TGCAGCGCAGAGGTGGGACCCCCGGCGGGACTAGGACCCACCGGGGAGCTGTTTTTT. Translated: CSAEVGPPAGLGPTGELFF.

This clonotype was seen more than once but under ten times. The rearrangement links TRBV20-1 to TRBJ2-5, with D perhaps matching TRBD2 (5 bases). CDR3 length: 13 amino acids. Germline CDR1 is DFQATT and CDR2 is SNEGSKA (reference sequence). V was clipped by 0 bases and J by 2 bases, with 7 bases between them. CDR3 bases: TGCAGTGCTAGAGACCCGGGGCAAGAGACCCAGTACTTC. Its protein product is CSARDPGQETQYF.

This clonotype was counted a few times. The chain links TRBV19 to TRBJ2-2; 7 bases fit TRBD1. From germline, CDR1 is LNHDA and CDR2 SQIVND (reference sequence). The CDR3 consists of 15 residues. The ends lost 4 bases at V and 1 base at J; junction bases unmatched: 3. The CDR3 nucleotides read TGTGCCAGTAGTAAACAGGGGATGAACACCGGGGAGCTGTTTTTT. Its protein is CASSKQGMNTGELFF.

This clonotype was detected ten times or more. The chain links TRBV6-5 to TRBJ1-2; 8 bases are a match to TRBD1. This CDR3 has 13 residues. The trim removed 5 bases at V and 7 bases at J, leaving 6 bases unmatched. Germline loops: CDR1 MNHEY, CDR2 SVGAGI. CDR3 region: CASSEDRGFGYTF. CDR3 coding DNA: TGTGCCAGCAGTGAAGACAGGGGCTTTGGCTACACCTTC.

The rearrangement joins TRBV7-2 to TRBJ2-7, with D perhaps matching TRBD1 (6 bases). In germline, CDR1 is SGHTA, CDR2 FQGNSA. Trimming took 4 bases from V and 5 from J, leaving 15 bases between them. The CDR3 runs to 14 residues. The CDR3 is CASSSDRQINEQYF. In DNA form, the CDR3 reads TGTGCCAGCAGCTCTGACAGGCAAATAAACGAGCAGTACTTC.

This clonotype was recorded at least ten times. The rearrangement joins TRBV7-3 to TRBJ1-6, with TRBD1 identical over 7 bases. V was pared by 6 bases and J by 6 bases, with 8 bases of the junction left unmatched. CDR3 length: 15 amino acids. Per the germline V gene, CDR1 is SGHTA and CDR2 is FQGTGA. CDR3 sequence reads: CASSLTGSFNSPLHF. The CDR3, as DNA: TGTGCCAGCAGTTTGACAGGGTCATTTAATTCACCCCTCCACTTT. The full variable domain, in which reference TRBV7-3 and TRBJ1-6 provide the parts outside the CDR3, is GAGVSQTPSNKVTEKGKYVELRCDPISGHTALYWYRQSLGQGPEFLIYFQGTGAADDSGLPNDRFFAVRPEGSVSTLKIQRTERGDSAVYLCASSLTGSFNSPLHFGNGTRLTVT.

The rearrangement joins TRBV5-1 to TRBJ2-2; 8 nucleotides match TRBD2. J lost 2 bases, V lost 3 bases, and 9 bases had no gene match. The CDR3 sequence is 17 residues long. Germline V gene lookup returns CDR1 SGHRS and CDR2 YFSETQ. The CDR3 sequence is CASSSPGGFSNTGELFF. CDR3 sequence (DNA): TGCGCCAGCAGCTCCCCGGGGGGGTTCTCCAACACCGGGGAGCTGTTTTTT.

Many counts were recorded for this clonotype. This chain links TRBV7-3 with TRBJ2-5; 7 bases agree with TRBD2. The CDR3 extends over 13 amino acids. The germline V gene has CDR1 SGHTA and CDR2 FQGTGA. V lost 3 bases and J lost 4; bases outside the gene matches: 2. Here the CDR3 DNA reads TGTGCCAGCAGCTTGGCTAGCGGAGAGACCCAGTACTTC. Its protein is CASSLASGETQYF.

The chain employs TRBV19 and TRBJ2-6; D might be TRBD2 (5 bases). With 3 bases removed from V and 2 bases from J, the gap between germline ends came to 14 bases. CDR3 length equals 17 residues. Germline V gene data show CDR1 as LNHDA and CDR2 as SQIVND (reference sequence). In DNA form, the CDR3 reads TGTGCCAGTAGTATGGGAGACATTGGGGCTGGGGCCAACGTCCTGACTTTC. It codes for CASSMGDIGAGANVLTF.

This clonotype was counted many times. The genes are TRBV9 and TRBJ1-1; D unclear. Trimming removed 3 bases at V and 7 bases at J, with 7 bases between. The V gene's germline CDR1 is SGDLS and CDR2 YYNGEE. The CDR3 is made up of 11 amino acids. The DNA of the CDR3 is TGTGCCAGCAGCGGTTGGAGTGAAGCTTTCTTT. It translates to CASSGWSEAFF.

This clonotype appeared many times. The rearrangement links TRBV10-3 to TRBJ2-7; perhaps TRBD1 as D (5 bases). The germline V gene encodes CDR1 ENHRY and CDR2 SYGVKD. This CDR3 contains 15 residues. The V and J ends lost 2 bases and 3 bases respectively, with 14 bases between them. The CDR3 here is CAISEGQTSLYEQYF. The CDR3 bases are TGTGCCATCAGTGAGGGACAAACATCCCTCTACGAGCAGTACTTC.

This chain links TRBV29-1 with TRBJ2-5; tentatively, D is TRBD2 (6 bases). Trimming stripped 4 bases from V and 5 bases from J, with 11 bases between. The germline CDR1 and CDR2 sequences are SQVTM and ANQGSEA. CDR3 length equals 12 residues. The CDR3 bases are TGCAGCGTTGCCCGGGACTGGGAGACCCAGTACTTC. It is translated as CSVARDWETQYF.

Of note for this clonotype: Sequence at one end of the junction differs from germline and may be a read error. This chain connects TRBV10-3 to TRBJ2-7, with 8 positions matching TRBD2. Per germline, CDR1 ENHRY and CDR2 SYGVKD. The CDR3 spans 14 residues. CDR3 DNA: TGTGCCATCAGTGATCGCGGGGGGTTAAACGAGCAGTGCTTC. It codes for CAISDRGGLNEQCF.

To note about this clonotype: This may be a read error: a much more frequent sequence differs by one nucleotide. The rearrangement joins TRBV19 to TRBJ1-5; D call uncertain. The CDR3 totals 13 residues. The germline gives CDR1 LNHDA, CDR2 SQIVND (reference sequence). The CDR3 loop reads CASSQLVDQSQHF. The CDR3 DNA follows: TGTGCCAGTAGTCAGTTGGTAGATCAGTCCCAGCATTTT. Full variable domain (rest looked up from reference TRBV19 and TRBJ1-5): DGGITQSPKYLFRKEGQNVTLSCEQNLNHDAMYWYRQDPGQGLRLIYYSQIVNDFQKGDIAEGYSVSREKKESFPLTVTSAQKNPTAFYLCASSQLVDQSQHFGDGTRLSIL.

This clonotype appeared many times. The CDR3 is CASSLDRVNSPLHF. The CDR3 coding sequence is TGTGCCAGCAGTTTGGACAGGGTTAATTCACCCCTCCACTTT. J is TRBJ1-6 and V is TRBV7-2; TRBD1 aligns across 8 bases. Germline-derived CDR1 and CDR2 are SGHTA and FQGNSA. CDR3 length: 14 residues. The J segment lost 6 bases and the V segment lost 6 bases, leaving 4 bases of the junction unmatched. Full variable domain (rest looked up from reference TRBV7-2 and TRBJ1-6): GAGVSQSPSNKVTEKGKDVELRCDPISGHTALYWYRQSLGQGLEFLIYFQGNSAPDKSGLPSDRFSAERTGGSVSTLTIQRTQQEDSAVYLCASSLDRVNSPLHFGNGTRLTVT.

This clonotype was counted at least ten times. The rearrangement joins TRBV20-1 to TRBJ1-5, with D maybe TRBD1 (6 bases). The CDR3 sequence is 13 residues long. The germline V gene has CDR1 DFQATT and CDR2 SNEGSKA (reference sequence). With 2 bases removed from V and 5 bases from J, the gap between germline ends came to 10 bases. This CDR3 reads CSARRGDYQPQHF. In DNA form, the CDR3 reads TGCAGTGCTAGAAGGGGGGATTATCAGCCCCAGCATTTT.

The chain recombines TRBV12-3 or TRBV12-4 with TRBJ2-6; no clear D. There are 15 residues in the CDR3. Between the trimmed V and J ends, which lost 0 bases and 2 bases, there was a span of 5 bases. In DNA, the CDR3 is TGTGCCAGCAGTTTAGCGCCTCCTGGGGCCAACGTCCTGACTTTC. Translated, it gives CASSLAPPGANVLTF.

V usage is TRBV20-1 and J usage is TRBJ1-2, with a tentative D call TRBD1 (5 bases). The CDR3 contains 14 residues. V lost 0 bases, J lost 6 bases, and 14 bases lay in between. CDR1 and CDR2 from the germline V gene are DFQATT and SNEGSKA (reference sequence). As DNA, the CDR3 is TGCAGTGCTAGAGATCGGCGGGGGGGGAATGGCTACACCTTC. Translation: CSARDRRGGNGYTF.

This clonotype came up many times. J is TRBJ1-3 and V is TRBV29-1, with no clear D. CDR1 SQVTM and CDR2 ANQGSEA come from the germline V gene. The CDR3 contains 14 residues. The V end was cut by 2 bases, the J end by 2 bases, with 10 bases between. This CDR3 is CSVETVQPGNTIYF. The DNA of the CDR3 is TGCAGCGTTGAAACCGTGCAGCCTGGAAACACCATATATTTT. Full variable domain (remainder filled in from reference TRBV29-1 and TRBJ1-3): SAVISQKPSRDICQRGTSLTIQCQVDSQVTMMFWYRQQPGQSLTLIATANQGSEATYESGFVIDKFPISRPNLTFSTLTVSNMSPEDSSIYLCSVETVQPGNTIYFGEGSWLTVV.

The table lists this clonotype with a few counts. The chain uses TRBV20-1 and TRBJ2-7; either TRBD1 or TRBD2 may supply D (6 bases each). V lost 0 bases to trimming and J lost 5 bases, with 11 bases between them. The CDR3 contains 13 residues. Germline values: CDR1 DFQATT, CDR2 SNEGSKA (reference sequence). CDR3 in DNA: TGCAGTGCTAGAGATCCCGGGGGCGACGAGCAGTACTTC. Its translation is CSARDPGGDEQYF.

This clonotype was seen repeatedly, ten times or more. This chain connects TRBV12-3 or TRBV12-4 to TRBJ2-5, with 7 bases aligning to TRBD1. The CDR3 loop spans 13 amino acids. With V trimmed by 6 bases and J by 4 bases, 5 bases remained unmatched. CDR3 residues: CASSRTGAETQYF. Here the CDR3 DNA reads TGTGCCAGCAGCCGCACAGGGGCAGAGACCCAGTACTTC.

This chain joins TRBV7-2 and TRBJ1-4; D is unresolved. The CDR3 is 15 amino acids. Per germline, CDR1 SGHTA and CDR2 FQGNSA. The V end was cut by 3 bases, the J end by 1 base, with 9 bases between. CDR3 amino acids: CASSFWAETNEKLFF. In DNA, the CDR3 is TGTGCCAGCAGCTTTTGGGCGGAAACTAATGAAAAACTGTTTTTT.

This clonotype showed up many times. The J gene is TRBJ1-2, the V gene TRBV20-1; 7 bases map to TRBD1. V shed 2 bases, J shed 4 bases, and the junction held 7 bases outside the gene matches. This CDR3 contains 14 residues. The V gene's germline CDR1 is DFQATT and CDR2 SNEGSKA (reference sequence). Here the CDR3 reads CSARRGQNGYGYTF. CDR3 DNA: TGCAGTGCTAGAAGGGGACAGAATGGCTATGGCTACACCTTC.

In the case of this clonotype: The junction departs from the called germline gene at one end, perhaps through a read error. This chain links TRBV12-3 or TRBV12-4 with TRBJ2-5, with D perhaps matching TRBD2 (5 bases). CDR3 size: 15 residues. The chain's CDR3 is CAISERSGQREKLYF. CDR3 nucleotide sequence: TGTGCCATCAGTGAGAGATCGGGCCAACGGGAAAAACTGTACTTC.

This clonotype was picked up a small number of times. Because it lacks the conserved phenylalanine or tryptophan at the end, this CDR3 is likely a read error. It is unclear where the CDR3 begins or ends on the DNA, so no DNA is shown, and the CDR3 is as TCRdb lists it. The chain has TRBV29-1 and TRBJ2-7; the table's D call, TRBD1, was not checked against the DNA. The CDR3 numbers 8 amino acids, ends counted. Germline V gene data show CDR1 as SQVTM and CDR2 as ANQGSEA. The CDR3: CSVEAGGG.

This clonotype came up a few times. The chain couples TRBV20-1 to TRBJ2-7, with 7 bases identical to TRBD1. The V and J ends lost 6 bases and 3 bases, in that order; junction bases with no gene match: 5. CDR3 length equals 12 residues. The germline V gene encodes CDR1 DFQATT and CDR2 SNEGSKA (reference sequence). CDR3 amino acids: CSAQGDSYEQYF. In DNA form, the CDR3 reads TGCAGTGCGCAGGGGGACAGCTACGAGCAGTACTTC.

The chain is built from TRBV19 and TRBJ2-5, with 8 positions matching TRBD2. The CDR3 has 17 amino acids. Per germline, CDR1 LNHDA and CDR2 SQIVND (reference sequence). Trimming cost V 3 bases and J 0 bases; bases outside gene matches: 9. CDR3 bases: TGTGCCAGTAGTATGAGCGGGGGCCCCCAGTACCAAGAGACCCAGTACTTC. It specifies CASSMSGGPQYQETQYF.

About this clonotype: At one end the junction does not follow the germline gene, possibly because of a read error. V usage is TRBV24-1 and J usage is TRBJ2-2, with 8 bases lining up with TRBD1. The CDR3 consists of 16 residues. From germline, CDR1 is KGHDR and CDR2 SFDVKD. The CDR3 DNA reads TGTGCCACCAGCGATTCAGGGGGCCCGAACACCGGGGAGCTGTTTTTT. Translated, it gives CATSDSGGPNTGELFF.